Each of the 30 T cell receptor beta chains below was sequenced from the same sample in a study of T cell repertoires in cytomegalovirus infection. MiXCR, applied by TCRdb to the reads, yields one record per CDR3 protein. The table has approximately 200,000 distinct CDR3 sequences, roughly 23% seen once. Material: CD8+ T cells from PBMCs. These receptors were taken from a human donor in good health (CMV status not recorded). Some clones in this sample may be carry-over from other donors' samples.

In its sample, this clonotype was seen a few times. The V and J genes are TRBV30 and TRBJ1-1; 9 bases fit TRBD1. CDR3 length equals 13 residues. With 5 bases clipped from V and 6 bases from J, the junction kept 7 bases outside the gene matches. Germline loops: CDR1 GTSNPN, CDR2 SVGIG (reference sequence). The CDR3 region has the DNA TGTGCCTGGTCGGGACAGGGTTTTTCTGAAGCTTTCTTT. Translated, it gives CAWSGQGFSEAFF. The variable domain in full, completed from reference TRBV30 and TRBJ1-1, reads SQTIHQWPATLVQPVGSPLSLECTVEGTSNPNLYWYRQAAGRGLQLLFYSVGIGQISSEVPQNLSASRPQDRQFILSSKKLLLSDSGFYLCAWSGQGFSEAFFGQGTRLTVV.

This chain joins TRBV20-1 and TRBJ2-3; D perhaps matches TRBD1 (7 bases). This CDR3 has 15 amino acids. In germline, CDR1 is DFQATT, CDR2 SNEGSKA (reference sequence). With 3 bases removed from V and 0 bases from J, the gap between germline ends came to 13 bases. The CDR3 loop reads CSASPGGTSTDTQYF. CDR3 nucleotide sequence: TGCAGTGCTAGTCCAGGGGGGACTAGCACAGATACGCAGTATTTT.

The chain links TRBV7-9 to TRBJ2-1; TRBD2 might be the D (5 bases). Germline V gives CDR1 SEHNR, CDR2 FQNEAQ (reference sequence). The CDR3 is 14 residues long. V shed 2 bases and J shed 6 bases, with 11 bases lying between them. The CDR3, as DNA: TGTGCCAGCAGCTTATTGGTTCGGGGCAATGAGCAGTTCTTC. This encodes CASSLLVRGNEQFF.

This clonotype was found a few times. The gene calls are TRBV7-8 and TRBJ1-5; D possibly corresponds to TRBD1 (6 bases). The germline V gene has CDR1 SGHVS and CDR2 FQNEAQ. Between the trimmed V and J ends, which lost 4 bases and 2 bases, there was a span of 27 bases. The CDR3 length is 20 residues. The CDR3 protein is CASSSGRGNPDPGGNQPQHF. The CDR3 nucleotides read TGTGCCAGCAGCTCAGGGAGGGGGAACCCTGACCCGGGAGGCAATCAGCCCCAGCATTTT.

Many counts were recorded for this clonotype. J is TRBJ1-2 and V is TRBV7-2, with D perhaps TRBD1 (5 bases). There are 14 residues in the CDR3. Germline V CDR1 and CDR2: SGHTA, FQGNSA. Trimming cost V 3 bases and J 6 bases, with 14 bases left between them. DNA of the CDR3: TGTGCCAGCAGCTTCCCCAGGGACCAACATGGCTACACCTTC. Encoded protein: CASSFPRDQHGYTF.

This clonotype was observed a few times. V usage is TRBV6-5 and J usage is TRBJ2-3; 12 positions match TRBD2. Trimming removed 0 bases from V and 4 bases from J; junction bases left unmatched: 14. Germline values: CDR1 MNHEY, CDR2 SVGAGI. The CDR3 has 20 residues. CDR3 coding DNA: TGTGCCAGCAGTTACTCGAATGGACTAGCGGGGATTCAAGATGCAGATACGCAGTATTTT. Its protein product is CASSYSNGLAGIQDADTQYF.

This sequence joins TRBV28 and TRBJ1-2, with no clear D. V was shortened by 7 bases and J by 1 base, with 4 bases between the two germline ends. Germline CDR1 MDHEN, CDR2 SYDVKM. This CDR3 is built from 11 residues. Here the CDR3 reads CASKFNYGYTF. DNA for the CDR3: TGTGCCAGCAAATTTAACTATGGCTACACCTTC.

This chain joins TRBV6-1 and TRBJ1-5, with 10 bases aligning to TRBD1. Per germline, CDR1 MNHNS and CDR2 SASEGT. Trimming cost V 6 bases and J 4 bases; bases outside gene matches: 9. The CDR3 length is 16 residues. CDR3 nucleotides: TGTGCCAGCAGAAAGGGACAGGGGTTTGGGAATCAGCCCCAGCATTTT. Translated, it gives CASRKGQGFGNQPQHF.

The V call is TRBV15, the J call TRBJ2-3, with D uncertain. Germline V gene data show CDR1 as LNHNV and CDR2 as YYDKDF (reference sequence). CDR3 length: 17 amino acids. V lost 3 bases, J lost 0 bases, and 16 bases lay in between. The CDR3 sequence is CATSRESTFGSTDTQYF. The DNA of the CDR3 is TGTGCCACCAGCAGGGAGAGTACGTTTGGAAGCACAGATACGCAGTATTTT.

This clonotype appeared many times. The CDR3 is CASSLTVEQYF. As DNA, the CDR3 is TGTGCCAGCAGCTTAACGGTAGAACAGTACTTC. This chain uses TRBV11-2 with TRBJ2-7, with D unresolved. Looked up from germline, CDR1 is SGHAT and CDR2 is FQNNGV. Trimming took 2 bases from V and 10 from J, leaving 9 bases between them. The CDR3 runs 11 residues.

The chain combines TRBV29-1 with TRBJ2-2, with 14 bases identical to TRBD2. The CDR3 spans 16 residues. Germline assignment: CDR1 SQVTM and CDR2 ANQGSEA. V lost 3 bases to trimming and J lost 7 bases; unmatched junction nucleotides: 7. The DNA for the CDR3 is TGCAGCGTTGAGTGGGGACTAGCGGGGGTTAACGGGGAGCTGTTTTTT. Protein sequence: CSVEWGLAGVNGELFF.

J is TRBJ2-7 and V is TRBV7-9; 14 bases agree with TRBD2. This CDR3 spans 16 amino acids. J lost 3 bases, V lost 4 bases, and 5 bases had no gene match. Germline CDR1 reads SEHNR; CDR2 reads FQNEAQ (reference sequence). The CDR3 coding sequence is TGTGCCAGCAGCTGGGGACTAGCGGGGGACCGCTACGAGCAGTACTTC. Residues: CASSWGLAGDRYEQYF.

This clonotype was seen only a few times. J is TRBJ2-7 and V is TRBV2; 12 nucleotides align to TRBD1. Per germline, CDR1 SNHLY and CDR2 FYNNEI. The CDR3 runs to 14 residues. J gave up 5 bases and V 7 bases, and 6 bases lay outside the gene matches. The CDR3 nucleotides are TGTGCCAGCACTCCGGGACAGGGGGCTCACGAGCAGTACTTC. Amino acid sequence: CASTPGQGAHEQYF.

The chain uses TRBV6-5 and TRBJ2-5, with 12 bases identical to TRBD1. The CDR3 contains 18 residues. The V segment lost 8 bases and the J segment 4 bases; nucleotides outside the gene matches: 17. Germline CDR1 and CDR2: MNHEY and SVGAGI. The CDR3 region is CASSPRTAGDRGRETQYF. DNA of the CDR3: TGTGCCAGCTCTCCGAGGACGGCTGGGGACAGGGGGCGAGAGACCCAGTACTTC.

There are many counts of this clonotype. V gene TRBV11-2 combines with J gene TRBJ2-5, with 12 nucleotides matching TRBD2. The CDR3 spans 15 residues. The V and J ends lost 4 bases and 5 bases, in that order; junction bases with no gene match: 5. Looked up from germline, CDR1 is SGHAT and CDR2 is FQNNGV. The CDR3 loop reads CASSSSGGALETQYF. The CDR3, as DNA: TGTGCCAGCAGCTCTAGCGGGGGGGCCCTCGAGACCCAGTACTTC.

This clonotype was observed a handful of times. This chain links TRBV15 with TRBJ2-6; D remains ambiguous. This CDR3 is 12 amino acids long. The V gene lost 6 bases and the J gene lost 4 bases, with 4 bases spanning the gap. Germline assignment: CDR1 LNHNV and CDR2 YYDKDF (reference sequence). Written as DNA, the CDR3 is TGTGCCACCAGGGGAGGGGCCAACGTCCTGACTTTC. This translates into CATRGGANVLTF.

In this sample, this clonotype turned up a few times. This chain joins TRBV27 and TRBJ2-7, with D perhaps given as TRBD1 or TRBD2 (5 bases each). Germline lookup yields CDR1 MNHEY and CDR2 SMNVEV (reference sequence). The CDR3 has 14 amino acids. V lost 5 bases and J 7 bases, leaving 18 bases between the germline ends. The CDR3: CASSPGPRLMEQYF. CDR3 nucleotides: TGTGCCAGCAGTCCGGGACCGCGCCTGATGGAGCAGTACTTC.

This clonotype showed up just a few times. This chain joins TRBV7-3 and TRBJ2-3; D ambiguous. The ends were cut back, 2 bases at V and 1 base at J, with 7 bases in the middle. Germline V gene lookup returns CDR1 SGHTA and CDR2 FQGTGA. There are 14 residues in the CDR3. The CDR3 sequence is CASSLGPRTDTQYF. In DNA form, the CDR3 reads TGTGCCAGCAGCTTAGGACCGCGCACAGATACGCAGTATTTT.

This clonotype came up many times. This chain's CDR3 is CASSPPATGYNNEQFF. The CDR3, as DNA: TGTGCCAGCAGCCCTCCCGCTACAGGCTATAACAATGAGCAGTTCTTC. The rearrangement uses TRBV7-2 and TRBJ2-1; weak D call: TRBD1 (5 bases). The V gene lost 5 bases and the J gene lost 5 bases, with 19 bases spanning the gap. Germline-derived CDR1 and CDR2 are SGHTA and FQGNSA. The CDR3 consists of 16 residues.

The chain employs TRBV27 and TRBJ1-3; tentative D call: TRBD1 (6 bases). CDR3 length equals 14 residues. Trimming left V 3 bases short and J 2 bases short, with 8 bases between. Per germline, CDR1 MNHEY and CDR2 SMNVEV (reference sequence). In nucleotides, the CDR3 is TGTGCCAGCAGTTTGTCAGGGGCTGGAAACACCATATATTTT. Its protein product is CASSLSGAGNTIYF.

This clonotype was seen a few times. The rearrangement links TRBV2 to TRBJ2-5; D unresolved. The CDR3 sequence is 11 residues long. The germline gives CDR1 SNHLY, CDR2 FYNNEI. Trimming shortened V by 8 bases and J by 4 bases, and 8 bases separated the two germline ends. CDR3 nucleotide sequence: TGTGCCAGCGGGGTAGGAGAGACCCAGTACTTC. Protein sequence: CASGVGETQYF.

This clonotype was seen a handful of times. The genes are TRBV7-3 and TRBJ2-3; TRBD2 might be the D (6 bases). The CDR3 has 16 residues. Germline V CDR1 and CDR2: SGHTA, FQGTGA. V was shortened by 1 base and J by 5 bases, with 16 bases between the two germline ends. The CDR3 coding sequence is TGTGCCAGCAGCTTAAATCCGGGGGTGCCTGGAGATACGCAGTATTTT. It encodes CASSLNPGVPGDTQYF.

This clonotype appeared many times. The chain couples TRBV29-1 to TRBJ1-2; maybe TRBD1 (5 bases). The CDR3 spans 16 residues. Germline V gene sequence: CDR1 SQVTM, CDR2 ANQGSEA. Trimming stripped 6 bases from V and 0 bases from J, with 20 bases between. DNA of the CDR3: TGCAGCGTGGGAACCCTCAGGGAGAGAGCTAACTATGGCTACACCTTC. It specifies CSVGTLRERANYGYTF.

Note on this clonotype: Germline and junction disagree at one end, which may indicate a read error. The chain recombines TRBV25-1 with TRBJ1-2; D possibly corresponds to TRBD1 (5 bases). The CDR3 has 15 amino acids. CDR1 and CDR2 from the germline V gene are MGHDK and SYGVNS. The CDR3 loop reads CAGSDGTAAYYGYTF. DNA of the CDR3: TGTGCCGGCAGTGACGGGACGGCCGCGTACTATGGCTACACCTTC.

As concerns this clonotype: One base away lies a much larger clone, so this may be a sequencing read error. CDR3 amino acids: CTSSQYHRGAEDTQYF. Here the CDR3 DNA reads TGTACCAGCAGCCAGTACCACAGGGGCGCGGAAGATACGCAGTATTTT. The chain links TRBV7-8 to TRBJ2-3; 7 bases fit TRBD1. Germline V gene sequence: CDR1 SGHVS, CDR2 FQNEAQ. The CDR3 extends over 16 amino acids.

The V call is TRBV29-1, the J call TRBJ1-5; no reliable D call. The CDR3 loop spans 15 amino acids. Trimming left V 6 bases short and J 4 bases short, with 19 bases between. Germline V lookup: CDR1 SQVTM, CDR2 ANQGSEA. The CDR3 sequence: CSVQIEGSGNQPQHF. CDR3 in DNA: TGCAGCGTCCAAATCGAGGGATCTGGGAATCAGCCCCAGCATTTT.

The chain uses TRBV3-1 and TRBJ2-1; D perhaps matches TRBD1 (6 bases). The CDR3 loop spans 16 amino acids. Trimming pared 2 bases from V and 6 bases from J, leaving 17 bases between. The germline gives CDR1 LGHDT, CDR2 YNNKEL (reference sequence). CDR3: CASSQPSTGVFNEQFF. The CDR3 DNA is TGTGCCAGCAGCCAACCCTCGACAGGAGTCTTCAATGAGCAGTTCTTC.

This clonotype has just a few counts. The V gene is TRBV7-9, the J gene TRBJ2-7; possible D gene TRBD1, 7 bases. Trimming left V 5 bases short and J 3 bases short, with 20 bases between. The germline CDR1 and CDR2 sequences are SEHNR and FQNEAQ (reference sequence). This CDR3 contains 16 residues. CDR3 DNA: TGTGCCAGCAGCCCCCCCAGGGCGGGACAGAACTACGAGCAGTACTTC. Translated, it gives CASSPPRAGQNYEQYF.

This clonotype was recorded at least ten times. V gene TRBV7-3 combines with J gene TRBJ1-1; no clear D. There are 13 residues in the CDR3. V lost 2 bases and J lost 5, with 9 bases in between. The germline CDR1 and CDR2 sequences are SGHTA and FQGTGA. The CDR3 region has the DNA TGTGCCAGCAGCTTACGGGCGTCGACTGAAGCTTTCTTT. It specifies CASSLRASTEAFF.

This clonotype has more than one count but fewer than ten. V is TRBV15 and J is TRBJ2-3, with D possibly being TRBD2 (5 bases). Germline V gene data show CDR1 as LNHNV and CDR2 as YYDKDF (reference sequence). V was clipped by 8 bases and J by 1 base, with 13 bases between them. The CDR3 spans 14 residues. CDR3 DNA: TGTGCCACCCCCAAAGGACTCCGCACAGATACGCAGTATTTT. It encodes CATPKGLRTDTQYF.